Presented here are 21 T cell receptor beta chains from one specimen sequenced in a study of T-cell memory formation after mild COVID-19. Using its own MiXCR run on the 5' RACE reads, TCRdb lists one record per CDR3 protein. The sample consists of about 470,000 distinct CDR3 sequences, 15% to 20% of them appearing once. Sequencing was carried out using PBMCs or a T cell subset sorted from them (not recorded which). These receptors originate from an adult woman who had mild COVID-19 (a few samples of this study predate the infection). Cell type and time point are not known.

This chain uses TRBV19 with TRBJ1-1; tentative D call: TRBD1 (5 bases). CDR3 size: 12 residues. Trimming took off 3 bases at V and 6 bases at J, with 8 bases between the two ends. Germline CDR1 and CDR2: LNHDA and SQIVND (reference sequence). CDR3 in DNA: TGTGCCAGTAGTATGATGGGGGCTGAAGCTTTCTTT. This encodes CASSMMGAEAFF.

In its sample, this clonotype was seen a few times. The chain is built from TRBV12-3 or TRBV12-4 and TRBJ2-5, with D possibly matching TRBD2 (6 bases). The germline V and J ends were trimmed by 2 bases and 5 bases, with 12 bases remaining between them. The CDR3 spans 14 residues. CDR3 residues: CASSLLEGRETQYF. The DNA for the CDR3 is TGTGCCAGCAGTTTACTCGAGGGGAGGGAGACCCAGTACTTC.

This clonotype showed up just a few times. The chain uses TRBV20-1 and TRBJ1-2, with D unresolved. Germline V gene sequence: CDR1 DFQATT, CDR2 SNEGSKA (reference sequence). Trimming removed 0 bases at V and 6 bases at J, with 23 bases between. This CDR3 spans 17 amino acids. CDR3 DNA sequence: TGCAGTGCTAGAGATCGCGGGAACACACTCCTACAACATGGCTACACCTTC. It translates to CSARDRGNTLLQHGYTF.

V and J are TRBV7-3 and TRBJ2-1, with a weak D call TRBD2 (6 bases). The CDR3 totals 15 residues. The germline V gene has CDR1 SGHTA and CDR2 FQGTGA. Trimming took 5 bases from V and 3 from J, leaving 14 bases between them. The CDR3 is CASSPRSTSYNEQFF. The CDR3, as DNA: TGTGCCAGCAGCCCACGATCGACTAGCTACAATGAGCAGTTCTTC. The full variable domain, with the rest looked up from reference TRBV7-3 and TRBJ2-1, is GAGVSQTPSNKVTEKGKYVELRCDPISGHTALYWYRQSLGQGPEFLIYFQGTGAADDSGLPNDRFFAVRPEGSVSTLKIQRTERGDSAVYLCASSPRSTSYNEQFFGPGTRLTVL.

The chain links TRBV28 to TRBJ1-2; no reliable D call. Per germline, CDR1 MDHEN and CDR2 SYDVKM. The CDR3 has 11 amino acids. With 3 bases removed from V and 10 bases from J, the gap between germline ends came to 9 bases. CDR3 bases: TGTGCCAGCAGTTTGGGTGTACTCTACACCTTC. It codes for CASSLGVLYTF.

This CDR3 reads CASSRSAGEDTQYF. In nucleotides, the CDR3 is TGTGCCAGCAGTCGCTCAGCGGGAGAAGATACGCAGTATTTT. V is TRBV3-1 and J is TRBJ2-3; TRBD2 aligns across 8 bases. Germline V gives CDR1 LGHDT, CDR2 YNNKEL (reference sequence). The CDR3 length is 14 residues. Trimming took 6 bases from V and 5 from J; bases not matched to a gene: 7.

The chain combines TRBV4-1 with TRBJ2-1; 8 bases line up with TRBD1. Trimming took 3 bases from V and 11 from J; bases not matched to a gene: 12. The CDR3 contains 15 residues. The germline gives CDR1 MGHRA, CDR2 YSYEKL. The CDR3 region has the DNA TGCGCCAGCAGCCACGGACAGGGACCAACTTACAAGCAGTTCTTC. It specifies CASSHGQGPTYKQFF.

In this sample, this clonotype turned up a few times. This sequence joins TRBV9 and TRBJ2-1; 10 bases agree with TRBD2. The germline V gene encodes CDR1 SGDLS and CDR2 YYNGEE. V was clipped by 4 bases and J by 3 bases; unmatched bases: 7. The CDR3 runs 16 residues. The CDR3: CASSPRLAGDYNEQFF. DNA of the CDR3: TGTGCCAGCAGCCCCCGGCTAGCGGGAGACTACAATGAGCAGTTCTTC.

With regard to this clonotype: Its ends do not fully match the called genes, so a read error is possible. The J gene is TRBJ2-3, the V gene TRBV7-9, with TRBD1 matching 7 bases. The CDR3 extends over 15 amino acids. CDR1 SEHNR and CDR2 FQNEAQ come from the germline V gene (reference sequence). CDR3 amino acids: CASSFHRGRTDTQYF. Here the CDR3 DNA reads TGTGCCAGTAGCTTTCACAGGGGACGCACAGATACGCAGTATTTT.

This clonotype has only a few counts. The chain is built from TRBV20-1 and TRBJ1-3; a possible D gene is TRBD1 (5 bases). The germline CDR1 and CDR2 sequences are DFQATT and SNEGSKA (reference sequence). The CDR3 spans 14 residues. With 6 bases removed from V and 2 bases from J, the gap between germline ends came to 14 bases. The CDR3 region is CSASKGFPGNTIYF. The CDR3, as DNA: TGCAGTGCCTCAAAGGGGTTTCCTGGAAACACCATATATTTT.

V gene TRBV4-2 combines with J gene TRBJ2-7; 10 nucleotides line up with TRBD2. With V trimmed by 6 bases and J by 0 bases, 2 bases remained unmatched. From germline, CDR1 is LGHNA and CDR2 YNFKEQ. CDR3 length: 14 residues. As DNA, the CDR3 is TGTGCCAGCAGGGCTAGCGGGAGCTCCTACGAGCAGTACTTC. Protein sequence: CASRASGSSYEQYF.

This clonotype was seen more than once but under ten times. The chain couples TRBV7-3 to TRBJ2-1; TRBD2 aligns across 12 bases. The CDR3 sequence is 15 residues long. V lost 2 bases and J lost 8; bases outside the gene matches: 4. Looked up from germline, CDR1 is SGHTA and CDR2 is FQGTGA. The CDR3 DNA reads TGTGCCAGCAGCTTACTAGCGGGGGGGTTTGATGAGCAGTTCTTC. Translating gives CASSLLAGGFDEQFF.

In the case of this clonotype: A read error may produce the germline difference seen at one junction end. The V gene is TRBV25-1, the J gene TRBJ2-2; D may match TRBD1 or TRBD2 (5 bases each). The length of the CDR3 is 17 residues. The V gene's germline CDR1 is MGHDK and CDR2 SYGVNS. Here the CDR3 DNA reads TGTGCCAGCAGTGATCCATACGGGGCCGAGAACATCGGGGAGCTGTTTTTT. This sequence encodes CASSDPYGAENIGELFF.

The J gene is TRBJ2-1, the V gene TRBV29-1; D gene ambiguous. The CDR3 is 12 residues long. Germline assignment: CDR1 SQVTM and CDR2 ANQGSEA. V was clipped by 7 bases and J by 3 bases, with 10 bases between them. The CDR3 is CSGLVGYNEQFF. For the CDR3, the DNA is TGCAGCGGCCTGGTTGGCTACAATGAGCAGTTCTTC.

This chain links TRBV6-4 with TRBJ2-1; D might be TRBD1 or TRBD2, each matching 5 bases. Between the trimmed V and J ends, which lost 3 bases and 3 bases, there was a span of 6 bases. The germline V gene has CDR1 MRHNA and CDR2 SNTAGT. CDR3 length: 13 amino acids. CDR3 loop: CASSDGGYNEQFF. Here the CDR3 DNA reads TGTGCCAGCAGTGATGGGGGCTACAATGAGCAGTTCTTC.

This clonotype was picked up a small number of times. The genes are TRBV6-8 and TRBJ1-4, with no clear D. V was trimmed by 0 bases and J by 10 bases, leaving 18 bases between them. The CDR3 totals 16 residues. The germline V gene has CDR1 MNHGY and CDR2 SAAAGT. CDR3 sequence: CASSYSCCLALGKLFF. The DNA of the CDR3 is TGTGCCAGCAGTTACTCGTGTTGCCTTGCCCTGGGAAAACTGTTTTTT.

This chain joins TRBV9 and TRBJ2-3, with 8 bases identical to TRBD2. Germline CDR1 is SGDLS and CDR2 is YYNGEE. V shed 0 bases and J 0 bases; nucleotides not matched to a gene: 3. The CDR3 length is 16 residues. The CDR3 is CASSVEGGGSTDTQYF. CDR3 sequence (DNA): TGTGCCAGCAGCGTAGAAGGCGGGGGGAGCACAGATACGCAGTATTTT.

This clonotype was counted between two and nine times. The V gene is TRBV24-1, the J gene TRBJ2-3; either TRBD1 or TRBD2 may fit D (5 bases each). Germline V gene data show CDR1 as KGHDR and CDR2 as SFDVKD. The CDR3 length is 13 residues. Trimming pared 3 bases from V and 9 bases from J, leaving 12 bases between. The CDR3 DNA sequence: TGTGCCACCAGTGATGGCGCAGGGAGAACGCAGTATTTT. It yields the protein CATSDGAGRTQYF.

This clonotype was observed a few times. CDR3 in amino acids: CASRVLGTSGPYEQYF. CDR3 sequence (DNA): TGTGCCAGCAGGGTATTGGGGACTAGCGGACCCTACGAGCAGTACTTC. The genes are TRBV7-2 and TRBJ2-7; 11 bases line up with TRBD2. With V trimmed by 6 bases and J by 2 bases, 9 bases remained unmatched. Germline assignment: CDR1 SGHTA and CDR2 FQGNSA. The CDR3 sequence is 16 residues long. The whole variable domain, filled in from reference TRBV7-2 and TRBJ2-7, reads GAGVSQSPSNKVTEKGKDVELRCDPISGHTALYWYRQSLGQGLEFLIYFQGNSAPDKSGLPSDRFSAERTGGSVSTLTIQRTQQEDSAVYLCASRVLGTSGPYEQYFGPGTRLTVT.

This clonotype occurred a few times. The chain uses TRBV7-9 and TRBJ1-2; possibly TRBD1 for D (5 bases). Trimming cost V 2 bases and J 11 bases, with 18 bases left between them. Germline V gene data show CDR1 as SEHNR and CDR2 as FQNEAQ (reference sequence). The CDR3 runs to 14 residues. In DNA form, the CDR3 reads TGTGCCAGCAGCTTATCAGGGCCCCGTAACCTGTACACCTTC. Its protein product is CASSLSGPRNLYTF.

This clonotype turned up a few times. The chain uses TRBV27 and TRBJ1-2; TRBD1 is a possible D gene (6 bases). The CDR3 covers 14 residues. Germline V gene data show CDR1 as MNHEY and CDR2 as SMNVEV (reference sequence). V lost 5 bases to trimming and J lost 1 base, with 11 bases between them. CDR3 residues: CASSPGTYNYGYTF. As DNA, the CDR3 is TGTGCCAGCAGTCCGGGGACATATAACTATGGCTACACCTTC.